Listed here are 32 T cell receptor beta chains from one sample, sequenced in a study of T-cell reconstitution after alpha-beta-depleted transplantation in children. Preparing the TCRbeta library involved the use of unique molecular identifiers. Using its own MiXCR run on the PCR reads, TCRdb lists one record per CDR3 protein. Here the sample spans some 280,000 distinct CDR3 sequences, 9.9% being singletons. This material consisted of PBMCs from the stem cell graft donor, taken from the stem cell graft. The receptor set was obtained from a human donor who donated a stem cell graft to a child with SCID.

This clonotype was recorded a few times. The chain joins TRBV20-1 to TRBJ2-2; 12 positions match TRBD2. The CDR3 has 18 amino acids. Germline-derived CDR1 and CDR2 are DFQATT and SNEGSKA (reference sequence). With V trimmed by 0 bases and J by 2 bases, 7 bases remained unmatched. CDR3 nucleotides: TGCAGTGCTAGAGATCTAGCGGGGGGGGAAATCAACACCGGGGAGCTGTTTTTT. Residues: CSARDLAGGEINTGELFF.

V is TRBV3-1 and J is TRBJ2-5; 11 nucleotides line up with TRBD2. The germline CDR1 and CDR2 sequences are LGHDT and YNNKEL (reference sequence). This CDR3 has 14 residues. Losses at the gene ends were 0 bases for V and 9 bases for J; bases not matched to a gene: 3. This CDR3 is CASSQEGSGGAQYF. DNA of the CDR3: TGTGCCAGCAGCCAAGAGGGTAGCGGGGGGGCCCAGTACTTC.

This clonotype was detected only a few times. This rearrangement joins TRBV29-1 to TRBJ1-4; 7 bases fit TRBD1. Germline values: CDR1 SQVTM, CDR2 ANQGSEA. V trimming: 6 bases; J trimming: 10 bases; junction bases outside the gene matches: 8. CDR3 size: 12 residues. CDR3 coding DNA: TGCAGCGTCGACACAGGGGATCGAAAACTGTTTTTT. Translated, it gives CSVDTGDRKLFF.

The chain is built from TRBV5-1 and TRBJ2-7; 11 positions agree with TRBD1. V shed 2 bases and J 4 bases; nucleotides not matched to a gene: 5. This CDR3 region has 15 residues. CDR1 and CDR2 from the germline V gene are SGHRS and YFSETQ. CDR3: CASSFGGTGGYEQYF. The DNA for the CDR3 is TGCGCCAGCAGCTTCGGCGGGACAGGGGGATACGAGCAGTACTTC.

J is TRBJ2-3 and V is TRBV20-1; TRBD2 agrees at 9 bases. Germline lookup yields CDR1 DFQATT and CDR2 SNEGSKA (reference sequence). J was trimmed by 0 bases and V by 4 bases; bases with no gene match: 5. The CDR3 loop spans 15 amino acids. The CDR3 spells CSAMGLAVSTDTQYF. In DNA form, the CDR3 reads TGCAGTGCTATGGGACTAGCAGTTAGCACAGATACGCAGTATTTT.

This clonotype was seen more than once but under ten times. The genes are TRBV12-3 or TRBV12-4 and TRBJ1-2; D unclear. The CDR3 contains 13 residues. Trimming stripped 3 bases from V and 8 bases from J, with 13 bases between. CDR3 nucleotides: TGTGCCAGCAGTTTGTCCGTGGATTTCGGCTACACCTTC. This codes for CASSLSVDFGYTF.

This clonotype was observed many times. The chain combines TRBV7-9 with TRBJ2-7; D remains ambiguous. The CDR3 is 11 residues long. The germline V and J ends were trimmed by 5 bases and 6 bases, with 8 bases remaining between them. In germline, CDR1 is SEHNR, CDR2 FQNEAQ (reference sequence). CDR3 protein: CASSLNSEQYF. As DNA, the CDR3 is TGTGCCAGCAGCCTAAATTCCGAGCAGTACTTC.

On this clonotype: A junction end diverges from the germline sequence, so it may reflect a read error. The chain links TRBV24-1 to TRBJ2-1; maybe TRBD1 (6 bases). From germline, CDR1 is KGHDR and CDR2 SFDVKD. The CDR3 loop spans 17 amino acids. Here the CDR3 reads CATSDSDAQGSYNELFF. In nucleotides, the CDR3 is TGTGCCACCAGTGATTCGGACGCACAGGGCTCCTACAATGAGCTGTTCTTC.

This clonotype was counted only a few times. The chain has TRBV2 and TRBJ1-2, with D unclear. V shed 2 bases and J shed 0 bases, with 13 bases lying between them. CDR1 and CDR2 (germline): SNHLY, FYNNEI. This CDR3 has 16 residues. The CDR3 coding sequence is TGTGCCAGCAGTGAATTAACCCTTTGGGCTAACTATGGCTACACCTTC. Translated: CASSELTLWANYGYTF.

The genes are TRBV7-3 and TRBJ1-1; D is unclear. CDR1 SGHTA and CDR2 FQGTGA come from the germline V gene. V lost 5 bases to trimming and J lost 2 bases, with 9 bases between them. The CDR3 has 13 amino acids. The CDR3 reads CASSHGVNTEAFF. The CDR3 DNA sequence: TGTGCCAGCAGCCACGGGGTTAACACTGAAGCTTTCTTT. Complete variable domain (other parts from reference TRBV7-3 and TRBJ1-1): GAGVSQTPSNKVTEKGKYVELRCDPISGHTALYWYRQSLGQGPEFLIYFQGTGAADDSGLPNDRFFAVRPEGSVSTLKIQRTERGDSAVYLCASSHGVNTEAFFGQGTRLTVV.

The chain is built from TRBV5-6 and TRBJ2-7; D is ambiguous. This CDR3 has 13 residues. The germline CDR1 and CDR2 sequences are SGHDT and YYEEEE. The V gene lost 6 bases and the J gene lost 3 bases, with 13 bases spanning the gap. The CDR3 loop is CASNLQPYYEQYF. In DNA, the CDR3 is TGTGCCAGCAACTTACAGCCGTACTACGAGCAGTACTTC.

This clonotype was counted at least ten times. The chain combines TRBV25-1 with TRBJ2-7; D perhaps matches TRBD1 (6 bases). The germline gives CDR1 MGHDK, CDR2 SYGVNS. Trimming took 6 bases from V and 6 from J, leaving 12 bases between them. The CDR3 length is 12 residues. CDR3: CASSPQGSEQYF. The DNA of the CDR3 is TGTGCCAGCAGCCCCCAGGGGTCCGAGCAGTACTTC.

This clonotype has a handful of counts. The J gene is TRBJ2-1, the V gene TRBV5-1, with 13 bases that match TRBD2. CDR3 length: 15 amino acids. The ends lost 4 bases at V and 7 bases at J; junction bases unmatched: 5. Germline loops: CDR1 SGHRS, CDR2 YFSETQ. DNA for the CDR3: TGCGCCAGCAGCACGACTAGCGGGGGGAGGAATGAGCAGTTCTTC. It codes for CASSTTSGGRNEQFF.

V gene TRBV6-5 combines with J gene TRBJ2-2, with D hard to call. The CDR3 has 14 residues. V was shortened by 0 bases and J by 3 bases, with 5 bases between the two germline ends. Germline CDR1 is MNHEY and CDR2 is SVGAGI. This CDR3 reads CASSYSSYTGELFF. The CDR3 bases are TGTGCCAGCAGTTACTCGAGTTACACCGGGGAGCTGTTTTTT.

This clonotype showed up just a few times. The V and J genes are TRBV2 and TRBJ2-7, with D tentatively TRBD1 (6 bases). The CDR3 sequence is 13 residues long. V lost 8 bases and J 7 bases, leaving 18 bases between the germline ends. The V gene's germline CDR1 is SNHLY and CDR2 FYNNEI. The chain's CDR3 is CASLSWQRGEQYF. The CDR3, as DNA: TGTGCCAGCCTGTCTTGGCAGAGGGGGGAGCAGTACTTC.

This clonotype was recorded at least ten times. The J gene is TRBJ1-1, the V gene TRBV12-3 or TRBV12-4; D unresolved. The CDR3 contains 12 residues. The germline V and J ends were trimmed by 5 bases and 5 bases, with 9 bases remaining between them. The CDR3 sequence is CASSSRITEAFF. The CDR3 nucleotides are TGTGCCAGCAGTAGCAGGATTACTGAAGCTTTCTTT.

This clonotype showed up just a few times. This sequence joins TRBV9 and TRBJ1-2; D uncertain. Trimming cost V 0 bases and J 6 bases, with 6 bases left between them. CDR3 length: 12 amino acids. Per germline, CDR1 SGDLS and CDR2 YYNGEE. CDR3 nucleotide sequence: TGTGCCAGCAGCGTAGACTCCGATGGCTACACCTTC. Its protein is CASSVDSDGYTF. Looking up the rest from reference TRBV9 and TRBJ1-2 gives the full variable domain: DSGVTQTPKHLITATGQRVTLRCSPRSGDLSVYWYQQSLDQGLQFLIQYYNGEERAKGNILERFSAQQFPDLHSELNLSSLELGDSALYFCASSVDSDGYTFGSGTRLTVV.

The chain couples TRBV7-9 to TRBJ1-3; D unresolved. CDR1 and CDR2 (germline): SEHNR, FQNEAQ (reference sequence). The V end was cut by 5 bases, the J end by 0 bases, with 11 bases between. The CDR3 is made up of 15 amino acids. The CDR3 sequence: CASSPEVISGNTIYF. In DNA, the CDR3 is TGTGCCAGCAGCCCCGAGGTTATCTCTGGAAACACCATATATTTT.

This chain uses TRBV19 with TRBJ1-3, with D perhaps TRBD1 (6 bases). This CDR3 comprises 16 residues. Germline V gene lookup returns CDR1 LNHDA and CDR2 SQIVND (reference sequence). Trimming shortened V by 7 bases and J by 0 bases, and 16 bases separated the two germline ends. The CDR3 sequence is CASTSQGFTSGNTIYF. The CDR3 nucleotides are TGTGCCAGTACCTCACAGGGCTTCACCTCTGGAAACACCATATATTTT. The full variable domain, rest sourced from reference TRBV19 and TRBJ1-3, is DGGITQSPKYLFRKEGQNVTLSCEQNLNHDAMYWYRQDPGQGLRLIYYSQIVNDFQKGDIAEGYSVSREKKESFPLTVTSAQKNPTAFYLCASTSQGFTSGNTIYFGEGSWLTVV.

This clonotype was counted only a few times. The chain joins TRBV27 to TRBJ2-5; D is unclear. V shed 7 bases and J shed 5 bases, with 17 bases lying between them. This CDR3 is built from 14 residues. Germline V gives CDR1 MNHEY, CDR2 SMNVEV (reference sequence). In DNA, the CDR3 is TGTGCCAGCAAAGACCAGGACCGTCAGGAGACCCAGTACTTC. It yields the protein CASKDQDRQETQYF.

The chain is built from TRBV21-1 and TRBJ2-4. TRBV21-1 is termed a pseudogene. This CDR3 contains 13 residues. CDR3: CALGIKAEDIQYF. The CDR3 region has the DNA TGTGCCCTCGGCATAAAGGCGGAAGACATTCAGTACTTC.

The V and J genes are TRBV7-3 and TRBJ2-2, with D perhaps TRBD2 (7 bases). The CDR3 totals 17 residues. V was cut by 1 base and J by 5 bases, with 17 bases left in between. The germline V gene encodes CDR1 SGHTA and CDR2 FQGTGA. The CDR3 DNA reads as TGTGCCAGCAGCTTAAGTCCCGGGGGGCTAGGTACCGGGGAGCTGTTTTTT. Protein product: CASSLSPGGLGTGELFF.

This clonotype has more than one count but fewer than ten. J is TRBJ2-2 and V is TRBV6-1; D may be TRBD2 (6 bases). Trimming stripped 5 bases from V and 5 bases from J, with 15 bases between. This CDR3 spans 15 amino acids. The germline gives CDR1 MNHNS, CDR2 SASEGT. The CDR3 DNA is TGTGCCAGCAGTACCACTGGGACTTCAACCGGGGAGCTGTTTTTT. This codes for CASSTTGTSTGELFF.

This clonotype appeared a few times. This chain links TRBV6-2 or TRBV6-3 with TRBJ2-3; 7 bases match TRBD2. Germline V lookup: CDR1 MNHEY, CDR2 SVGEGT. The CDR3 is 17 residues long. V was clipped by 2 bases and J by 0 bases; unmatched bases: 8. The DNA of the CDR3 is TGTGCCAGCAGTTACCCCCTGGGGCGGGGGAGCACAGATACGCAGTATTTT. Translated, it gives CASSYPLGRGSTDTQYF.

The gene calls are TRBV19 and TRBJ2-2, with D possibly being TRBD1 (6 bases). V was cut by 3 bases and J by 0 bases, with 8 bases left in between. This CDR3 region has 15 residues. CDR1 is LNHDA, CDR2 SQIVND, per germline (reference sequence). The CDR3 sequence is CASSIRGPNTGELFF. Here the CDR3 DNA reads TGTGCCAGTAGTATCAGGGGCCCGAACACCGGGGAGCTGTTTTTT.

A single count supports this clonotype. Since the CDR3 does not end with the conserved phenylalanine or tryptophan, this likely comes from a read error. This rearrangement joins TRBV7-7 to TRBJ2-1, with D possibly being TRBD2 (6 bases). V dropped 1 base and J dropped 7 bases, with 14 bases sitting between them. This CDR3 is 15 amino acids long. Looked up from germline, CDR1 is SSHAT and CDR2 is FNYEAQ (reference sequence). As DNA, the CDR3 is TGTGCCAGCAGCTTAGGGCCGGGGGAGGCTAATGAGCAGTTCTTA. Encoded protein: CASSLGPGEANEQFL.

This clonotype was picked up one time. The gene calls are TRBV14 and TRBJ2-1, with 14 bases lining up with TRBD2. The germline V gene has CDR1 SGHDN and CDR2 FVKESK. The CDR3 is made up of 17 amino acids. Trimming took 3 bases from V and 3 from J; bases not matched to a gene: 4. The CDR3 spells CASSHGLAGGYYNEQFF. DNA of the CDR3: TGTGCCAGCAGCCACGGACTAGCGGGGGGCTACTACAATGAGCAGTTCTTC.

This clonotype was detected only a few times. The chain employs TRBV10-3 and TRBJ2-2; perhaps TRBD1 as D (5 bases). Germline CDR1 is ENHRY and CDR2 is SYGVKD. Trimming took off 6 bases at V and 0 bases at J, with 11 bases between the two ends. The CDR3 consists of 15 residues. In DNA, the CDR3 is TGTGCCATCAGCCTTTTAGGGGCGAACACCGGGGAGCTGTTTTTT. Translated, it gives CAISLLGANTGELFF.

This clonotype appeared a few times. The chain recombines TRBV27 with TRBJ1-4; no firm D call. CDR1 and CDR2 from the germline V gene are MNHEY and SMNVEV (reference sequence). The ends were cut back, 2 bases at V and 3 bases at J, with 7 bases in the middle. The CDR3 consists of 14 residues. Written as DNA, the CDR3 is TGTGCCAGCAGTTTACTACAGCCTAATGAAAAACTGTTTTTT. Protein product: CASSLLQPNEKLFF.

CDR3 bases: TGTGCCATCAGGGCGATAGACGCTTCTGAGCAGTACTTC. It translates to CAIRAIDASEQYF. The gene calls are TRBV10-3 and TRBJ2-7; D gene ambiguous. V lost 6 bases and J 7 bases, leaving 16 bases between the germline ends. This CDR3 contains 13 residues. Germline V gene lookup returns CDR1 ENHRY and CDR2 SYGVKD.

The V and J genes are TRBV7-8 and TRBJ2-3; 9 bases map to TRBD1. J gave up 1 base and V 5 bases, and 7 bases lay outside the gene matches. The CDR3 consists of 16 residues. Germline loops: CDR1 SGHVS, CDR2 FQNEAQ. Here the CDR3 reads CASSQLTGGGTDTQYF. CDR3 DNA sequence: TGTGCCAGCAGCCAACTGACAGGGGGTGGCACAGATACGCAGTATTTT. The full variable domain, with the rest looked up from reference TRBV7-8 and TRBJ2-3, is GAGVSQSPRYKVAKRGQDVALRCDPISGHVSLFWYQQALGQGPEFLTYFQNEAQLDKSGLPSDRFFAERPEGSVSTLKIQRTQQEDSAVYLCASSQLTGGGTDTQYFGPGTRLTVL.

This clonotype was counted a few times. V is TRBV12-3 or TRBV12-4 and J is TRBJ1-6, with D possibly being TRBD1 (5 bases). The CDR3 is 14 amino acids. V dropped 6 bases and J dropped 8 bases, with 14 bases sitting between them. The CDR3 region is CASSFRQGDSPLHF. The CDR3, as DNA: TGTGCCAGCAGCTTCCGGCAGGGAGATTCACCCCTCCACTTT.